The 11 T cell receptor beta chains listed next were all sequenced from one sample in a study of CD8+CD57+ T cells in acquired aplastic anemia. Genomic DNA, serving as template, underwent TCR beta VDJ and CDR3 profiling. Via MiXCR, TCRdb re-called the reads, giving one row per CDR3 protein. The sample lists about 420,000 distinct CDR3 sequences; 65% to 75% were seen once. Input material: sorted CD4+, CD8+, or CD8+CD57+ T cells (not recorded which) from PBMCs. All receptors derive from a human donor in good health, serving as a control.

The chain has TRBV7-3 and TRBJ1-2, with D perhaps TRBD1 (6 bases). Germline-derived CDR1 and CDR2 are SGHTA and FQGTGA. CDR3 length: 15 residues. The V end was cut by 5 bases, the J end by 14 bases, with 27 bases between. CDR3 sequence reads: CASSLILRGLVGQTF. The CDR3 region has the DNA TGTGCCAGCAGCCTGATCTTACGGGGGCTCGTTGGGCAGACCTTC.

Worth noting for this clonotype: The missing conserved phenylalanine or tryptophan at the end of this CDR3 makes a read error likely. The chain is built from TRBV25-1 and TRBJ2-3; tentative D call: TRBD2 (7 bases). The CDR3 is 15 amino acids. Germline values: CDR1 MGHDK, CDR2 SYGVNS. V lost 6 bases to trimming and J lost 4 bases, with 17 bases between them. In DNA, the CDR3 is TGTGCCAGCAGGAACCCCTGGGGGGGCGCAGATACGCAGTATCTT. It codes for CASRNPWGGADTQYL.

The V and J genes are TRBV7-9 and TRBJ2-7; possible D gene TRBD1, 5 bases. This CDR3 contains 15 residues. Trimming removed 3 bases at V and 2 bases at J, with 14 bases between. Germline CDR1 is SEHNR and CDR2 is FQNEAQ (reference sequence). In DNA form, the CDR3 reads TGTGCCAGCAGCTTTGTCCGATTCAGGGCCTACGAGCAGTACTTC. It is translated as CASSFVRFRAYEQYF.

V is TRBV19 and J is TRBJ1-1; no clear D. The V gene lost 3 bases and the J gene lost 10 bases, with 18 bases spanning the gap. The CDR3 has 14 amino acids. Germline V CDR1 and CDR2: LNHDA, SQIVND (reference sequence). The CDR3 DNA follows: TGTGCCAGTAGTATTAGTTGGGAATCGCCTGTAGCTTTCTTT. Its translation: CASSISWESPVAFF. Using reference TRBV19 and TRBJ1-1 for the parts outside the CDR3, the full variable domain is DGGITQSPKYLFRKEGQNVTLSCEQNLNHDAMYWYRQDPGQGLRLIYYSQIVNDFQKGDIAEGYSVSREKKESFPLTVTSAQKNPTAFYLCASSISWESPVAFFGQGTRLTVV.

This clonotype was observed many times. As DNA, the CDR3 is TGTGCCAGCTCACGGGCCCGGGACGAGACCCAGTACTTC. Amino acid sequence: CASSRARDETQYF. This chain uses TRBV18 with TRBJ2-5; D might be TRBD1 or TRBD2, each matching 5 bases. The V end was cut by 4 bases, the J end by 5 bases, with 11 bases between. Germline CDR1 KGHSH, CDR2 LQKENI. The CDR3 covers 13 residues.

On this clonotype: An end of the junction does not agree with germline; a read error may underlie this. The rearrangement uses TRBV7-7 and TRBJ1-5; no reliable D call. The germline V gene encodes CDR1 SSHAT and CDR2 FNYEAQ (reference sequence). The CDR3 loop spans 12 amino acids. The DNA for the CDR3 is TGTGCCAGCACCTTAGCCCGTGAGCCCCAGCATTTT. Its protein product is CASTLAREPQHF. Variable domain in full (rest from reference TRBV7-7 and TRBJ1-5): GAGVSQSPRYKVTKRGQDVTLRCDPISSHATLYWYQQALGQGPEFLTYFNYEAQPDKSGLPSDRFSAERPEGSISTLTIQRTEQRDSAMYRCASTLAREPQHFGDGTRLSIL.

The chain has TRBV7-9 and TRBJ2-7; the match to TRBD1 covers 11 bases. The CDR3 covers 14 residues. Germline CDR1 is SEHNR and CDR2 is FQNEAQ (reference sequence). J was trimmed by 3 bases and V by 4 bases; bases with no gene match: 2. The CDR3 region has the DNA TGTGCCAGCAGCTCGGGACAGGGGGACTACGAGCAGTACTTC. Encoded protein: CASSSGQGDYEQYF.

Concerning this clonotype itself: Since no conserved phenylalanine or tryptophan closes the CDR3, a read error is the likely cause. It is unclear where the CDR3 begins or ends on the DNA, so no DNA is shown, and the CDR3 is as TCRdb lists it. The chain joins TRBV7-2 to TRBJ1-2; the table names TRBD1, a call not compared with the DNA. The CDR3 adds up to 13 amino acids, both ends counted. The V gene's germline CDR1 is SGHTA and CDR2 FQGNSA. The CDR3: CASSTGTGTVYDQ.

Ten or more counts support this clonotype. The CDR3 coding sequence is TGTGCCAGCAGGGGACAGCTCACTAGCACAGATACGCAGTATTTT. Protein sequence: CASRGQLTSTDTQYF. The rearrangement uses TRBV6-1 and TRBJ2-3, with TRBD1 identical over 7 bases. The CDR3 sequence is 15 residues long. V shed 6 bases and J 0 bases; nucleotides not matched to a gene: 6. Germline loops: CDR1 MNHNS, CDR2 SASEGT.

CDR3 in DNA: TGTGCCAGCAGCGTAGATGAGGCGGGGGGGCCGCAATACTTC. Translating it yields CASSVDEAGGPQYF. The rearrangement joins TRBV9 to TRBJ2-7, with 9 bases fitting TRBD2. Looked up from germline, CDR1 is SGDLS and CDR2 is YYNGEE. This CDR3 is 14 amino acids long. After removal of 0 bases from V and 13 bases from J, the junction contained 11 bases not matched to a gene.

Concerning this clonotype itself: The CDR3 ends on some other residue instead of the conserved phenylalanine or tryptophan, so this is likely a read error. Because the CDR3's place on the DNA is in doubt, the DNA is left out and the CDR3 is given as listed by TCRdb. V usage is TRBV7-6 and J usage is TRBJ1-4; the D segment call TRBD1 is taken from the table without a DNA check. Germline lookup yields CDR1 SGHVS and CDR2 FNYEAQ. The CDR3 comprises 12 residues, both ends counted. The CDR3 protein is CASSPPGQSLRS.